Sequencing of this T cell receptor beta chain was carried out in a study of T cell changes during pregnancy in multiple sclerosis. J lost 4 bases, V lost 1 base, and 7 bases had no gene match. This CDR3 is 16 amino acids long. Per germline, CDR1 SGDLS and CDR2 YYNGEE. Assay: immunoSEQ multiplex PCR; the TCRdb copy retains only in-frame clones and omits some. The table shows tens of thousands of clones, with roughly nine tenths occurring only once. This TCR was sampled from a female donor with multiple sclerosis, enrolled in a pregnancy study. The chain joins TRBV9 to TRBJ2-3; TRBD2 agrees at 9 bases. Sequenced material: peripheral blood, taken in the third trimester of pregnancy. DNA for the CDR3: TGTGCCAGCAGCGTACGTCCTAGCGGGATGTCAGATACGCAGTATTTT. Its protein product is CASSVRPSGMSDTQYF.